The text below deals with one T cell receptor (beta chain). Its target is not known. Triplicate sorts, around 300,000 cells apiece, were made for each CD8+ T cell subset. UMI-labeled TRB cDNA libraries were prepared by 5' RACE. TCRdb re-analyzed the 5' RACE reads; it lists each CDR3 protein once, without DNA. The sample table includes about 56,000 distinct CDR3 sequences. This sample is part of a study of CXCR3-negative and CXCR3-positive naive CD8 T cells. Background on the study: Some 140 million TRB reads were obtained in total, which works out to about 1.5 +/- 0.3 million per library.

CDR1 and CDR2 from the germline V gene are MDHEN and SYDVKM. CDR3 length equals 15 residues. Study-wide points: Naive subsets were similarly diverse, while memory CD8+ repertoires were much less diverse. Naive cells that were CXCR3-negative or CXCR3-positive used TRBV-TRBJ genes alike, while memory cells diverged.

The receptor was isolated from a human donor in good health. Some clones in this sample may be carry-over from other donors' samples. The rearrangement links TRBV28 to TRBJ1-5. Source material: memory CD8+ T cells from blood. The CDR3 spells CASSFDGYSNQPQHF.